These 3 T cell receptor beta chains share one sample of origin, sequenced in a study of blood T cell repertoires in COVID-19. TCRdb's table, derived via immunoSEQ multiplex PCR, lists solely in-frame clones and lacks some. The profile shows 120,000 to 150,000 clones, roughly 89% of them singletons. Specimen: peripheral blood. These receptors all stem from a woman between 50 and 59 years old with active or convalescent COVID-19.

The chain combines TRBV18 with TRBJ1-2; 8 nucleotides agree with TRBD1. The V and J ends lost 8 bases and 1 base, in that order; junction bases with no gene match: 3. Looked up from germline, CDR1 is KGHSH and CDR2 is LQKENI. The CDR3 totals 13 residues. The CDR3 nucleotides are TGTGCCAGCGCCGGACAGGGTAACTATGGCTACACCTTC. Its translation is CASAGQGNYGYTF.

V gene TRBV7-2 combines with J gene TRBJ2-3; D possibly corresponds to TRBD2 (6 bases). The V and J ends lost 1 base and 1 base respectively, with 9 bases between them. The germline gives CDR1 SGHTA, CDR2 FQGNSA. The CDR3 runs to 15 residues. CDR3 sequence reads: CASSLDGGGTDTQYF. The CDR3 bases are TGTGCCAGCAGCTTAGACGGGGGTGGCACAGATACGCAGTATTTT.

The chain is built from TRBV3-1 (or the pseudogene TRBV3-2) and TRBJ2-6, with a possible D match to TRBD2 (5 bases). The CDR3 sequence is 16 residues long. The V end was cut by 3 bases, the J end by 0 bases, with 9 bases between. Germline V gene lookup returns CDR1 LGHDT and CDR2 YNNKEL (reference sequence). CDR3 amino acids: CASSQQGGSGANVLTF. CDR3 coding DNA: TGTGCCAGCAGCCAGCAAGGAGGCTCTGGGGCCAACGTCCTGACTTTC.